The 22 T cell receptor beta chains below all came from one sample that was sequenced in a study of technical replicates of blood from several donors. Data came from immunoSEQ multiplex PCR; TCRdb stores just in-frame clones and leaves some out. This sample carries tens of thousands of clones, around 94% of them seen once, and the ten largest clones take less than 0.3%. Specimen: T cells isolated from PBMCs. These receptors originate from a human donor in good health.

The chain joins TRBV7-8 to TRBJ2-1; possible D gene TRBD2, 6 bases. This CDR3 contains 16 residues. Trimming left V 5 bases short and J 7 bases short, with 21 bases between. Germline lookup yields CDR1 SGHVS and CDR2 FQNEAQ. This CDR3 reads CASSGRPGGTGNEQFF. CDR3 bases: TGTGCCAGCAGCGGAAGGCCAGGCGGGACCGGGAATGAGCAGTTCTTC.

The chain has TRBV14 and TRBJ2-5, with 8 bases identical to TRBD2. J lost 6 bases, V lost 4 bases, and 13 bases had no gene match. The germline V gene encodes CDR1 SGHDN and CDR2 FVKESK. This CDR3 comprises 16 residues. This CDR3 reads CASSLRASGPGKTQYF. The CDR3 bases are TGTGCCAGCAGCCTTCGAGCTAGCGGGCCCGGCAAGACCCAGTACTTC.

The V and J genes are TRBV27 and TRBJ2-7; maybe TRBD1 (6 bases). Germline values: CDR1 MNHEY, CDR2 SMNVEV (reference sequence). Trimming shortened V by 6 bases and J by 1 base, and 19 bases separated the two germline ends. The CDR3 extends over 16 amino acids. The CDR3 protein is CASRQGQPNYSYEQYF. The DNA of the CDR3 is TGTGCCAGCAGACAAGGACAGCCCAATTATTCCTACGAGCAGTACTTC.

The CDR3 reads CASSHRWPWSQETQYF. Written as DNA, the CDR3 is TGCGCCAGCAGCCATCGTTGGCCTTGGAGTCAAGAGACCCAGTACTTC. This sequence joins TRBV4-1 and TRBJ2-5; no definite D call. Trimming stripped 3 bases from V and 2 bases from J, with 16 bases between. Germline assignment: CDR1 MGHRA and CDR2 YSYEKL. This CDR3 is 16 amino acids long.

This sequence joins TRBV10-2 and TRBJ1-5; weak D call: TRBD1 (6 bases). CDR3 length: 12 amino acids. Germline CDR1 and CDR2: WSHSY and SAAADI. Trimming took off 7 bases at V and 4 bases at J, with 8 bases between the two ends. CDR3 nucleotide sequence: TGCGCCAGCACTACAGGGAATCAGCCCCAGCATTTT. It translates to CASTTGNQPQHF.

The CDR3 DNA follows: TGTGCCAGCAGCTTAAAAGGGACAGGGGGCTCACCCCTCCACTTT. It yields the protein CASSLKGTGGSPLHF. This chain uses TRBV7-3 with TRBJ1-6; 12 bases map to TRBD1. CDR3 size: 15 residues. Germline trimming cut 1 base from V and 10 bases from J; bases unmatched to any gene: 2. Germline CDR1 and CDR2: SGHTA and FQGTGA.

The J gene is TRBJ2-1, the V gene TRBV19; D remains ambiguous. V was cut by 5 bases and J by 5 bases, with 7 bases left in between. CDR1 LNHDA and CDR2 SQIVND come from the germline V gene (reference sequence). The CDR3 runs 12 residues. CDR3 sequence: CASSYGDNEQFF. CDR3 sequence (DNA): TGTGCCAGTAGTTACGGAGACAATGAGCAGTTCTTC.

This chain uses TRBV7-2 with TRBJ2-3, with 10 bases that match TRBD2. Germline V gene lookup returns CDR1 SGHTA and CDR2 FQGNSA. The CDR3 totals 15 residues. V lost 3 bases and J lost 3; bases outside the gene matches: 3. The CDR3 loop reads CASSLDSGGTDTQYF. The CDR3 nucleotides are TGTGCCAGCAGCTTGGATAGCGGGGGGACAGATACGCAGTATTTT.

This chain connects TRBV7-2 to TRBJ1-2; a possible D gene is TRBD1 (5 bases). Germline CDR1 reads SGHTA; CDR2 reads FQGNSA. CDR3 length: 14 amino acids. The ends were cut back, 4 bases at V and 4 bases at J, with 13 bases in the middle. In DNA, the CDR3 is TGTGCCAGCAGCTCCGGTGGGGCGGCCTATGGCTACACCTTC. Translated, it gives CASSSGGAAYGYTF.

This clone showed up just once. This sequence joins TRBV5-4 and TRBJ1-5; perhaps TRBD1 as D (5 bases). Trimming took 0 bases from V and 4 from J, leaving 8 bases between them. Germline values: CDR1 SGHNT, CDR2 YYREEE (reference sequence). The CDR3 covers 14 residues. CDR3 sequence reads: CASSLGGGNQPQHF. Written as DNA, the CDR3 is TGTGCCAGCAGCTTGGGTGGGGGGAATCAGCCCCAGCATTTT. The variable domain in full, with the rest retrieved from reference TRBV5-4 and TRBJ1-5, is ETGVTQSPTHLIKTRGQQVTLRCSSQSGHNTVSWYQQALGQGPQFIFQYYREEENGRGNFPPRFSGLQFPNYSSELNVNALELDDSALYLCASSLGGGNQPQHFGDGTRLSIL.

V and J are TRBV7-6 and TRBJ1-1, with a weak D call TRBD1 (5 bases). The V gene's germline CDR1 is SGHVS and CDR2 FNYEAQ. Trimming left V 1 base short and J 2 bases short, with 11 bases between. The CDR3 runs 15 residues. The CDR3 region has the DNA TGTGCCAGCAGCTTAGGCAGGGTGCCCAACACTGAAGCTTTCTTT. Protein product: CASSLGRVPNTEAFF.

The CDR3 sequence is CASSPGTAYEQYF. CDR3 nucleotide sequence: TGTGCCAGCAGCCCCGGGACTGCCTACGAGCAGTACTTC. The chain combines TRBV5-4 with TRBJ2-7; D is perhaps TRBD2 (6 bases). Germline values: CDR1 SGHNT, CDR2 YYREEE (reference sequence). The CDR3 is made up of 13 amino acids. The V and J ends lost 4 bases and 2 bases respectively, with 10 bases between them.

V and J are TRBV2 and TRBJ2-2; TRBD1 might be the D (6 bases). Germline V gene lookup returns CDR1 SNHLY and CDR2 FYNNEI. There are 15 residues in the CDR3. Trimming took off 4 bases at V and 0 bases at J, with 9 bases between the two ends. The CDR3 sequence is CASSGAGANTGELFF. Here the CDR3 DNA reads TGTGCCAGCAGTGGGGCAGGGGCGAACACCGGGGAGCTGTTTTTT.

The chain employs TRBV7-2 and TRBJ1-6; D may be TRBD1 (5 bases). The CDR3 is 15 amino acids. Germline V gives CDR1 SGHTA, CDR2 FQGNSA. V gave up 1 base and J gave up 8 bases, with 12 bases separating them. This chain's CDR3 is CASSLGRVIHSPLHF. Written as DNA, the CDR3 is TGTGCCAGCAGCTTAGGCAGGGTTATACATTCACCCCTCCACTTT.

This sequence joins TRBV18 and TRBJ2-3; TRBD2 aligns across 12 bases. CDR1 is KGHSH, CDR2 LQKENI, per germline. The CDR3 length is 15 residues. The V gene end was trimmed by 3 bases and the J gene end by 4 bases; junction bases not matched to a gene: 2. The CDR3 reads CASSPPSGGADTQYF. The DNA of the CDR3 is TGTGCCAGCTCACCCCCTAGCGGGGGGGCAGATACGCAGTATTTT.

The V and J genes are TRBV4-1 and TRBJ1-5; D not resolved. Germline V gives CDR1 MGHRA, CDR2 YSYEKL. The length of the CDR3 is 15 residues. Trimming left V 1 base short and J 4 bases short, with 11 bases between. The CDR3 nucleotides read TGCGCCAGCAGCCAAGTTTTAGCTGCAAATCAGCCCCAGCATTTT. This sequence encodes CASSQVLAANQPQHF.

The CDR3 nucleotides are TGTGCCAGCAGCTTTGGGGGGGCGCGTTGGAACACTGAAGCTTTCTTT. Translating it yields CASSFGGARWNTEAFF. This rearrangement joins TRBV7-9 to TRBJ1-1; D possibly corresponds to TRBD1 (6 bases). Germline CDR1 and CDR2: SEHNR and FQNEAQ (reference sequence). With 3 bases removed from V and 1 base from J, the gap between germline ends came to 15 bases. This CDR3 region has 16 residues.

The V gene is TRBV5-1, the J gene TRBJ2-7, with D perhaps matching TRBD2 (6 bases). The length of the CDR3 is 14 residues. Germline V gene lookup returns CDR1 SGHRS and CDR2 YFSETQ. V was shortened by 7 bases and J by 2 bases, with 16 bases between the two germline ends. For the CDR3, the DNA is TGCGCCAGCTCGATGAGCGGGCCAACCTACGAGCAGTACTTC. Protein: CASSMSGPTYEQYF.

The rearrangement joins TRBV6-5 to TRBJ1-4; D call uncertain. Trimming shortened V by 4 bases and J by 8 bases, and 20 bases separated the two germline ends. CDR1 is MNHEY, CDR2 SVGAGI, per germline. The CDR3 runs 16 residues. CDR3 nucleotide sequence: TGTGCCAGCAGTTCCTCGATAAACCCAGACGGGGAAAAACTGTTTTTT. As protein: CASSSSINPDGEKLFF.

The chain joins TRBV13 to TRBJ2-2; TRBD2 might be the D (5 bases). The CDR3 is 16 residues long. Trimming took 4 bases from V and 3 from J, leaving 15 bases between them. The V gene's germline CDR1 is PRHDT and CDR2 FYEKMQ (reference sequence). The CDR3 spells CASSSDFRWDTGELFF. The DNA for the CDR3 is TGTGCCAGCAGCTCGGACTTTCGGTGGGACACCGGGGAGCTGTTTTTT.

The J gene is TRBJ2-7, the V gene TRBV5-1, with D possibly TRBD1 on 6 matching bases. The CDR3 has 13 residues. V gave up 4 bases and J gave up 6 bases, with 14 bases separating them. Germline-derived CDR1 and CDR2 are SGHRS and YFSETQ. CDR3 amino acids: CASSDGTISEQYF. As DNA, the CDR3 is TGCGCCAGCAGCGACGGGACAATCTCCGAGCAGTACTTC.

This clone was detected once. J is TRBJ2-1 and V is TRBV19; 9 bases map to TRBD1. V was pared by 11 bases and J by 5 bases, with 10 bases of the junction left unmatched. There are 14 residues in the CDR3. The germline CDR1 and CDR2 sequences are LNHDA and SQIVND (reference sequence). CDR3 sequence: CAFRGGTGHNEQFF. The CDR3 nucleotides read TGTGCCTTCCGAGGGGGGACAGGGCACAATGAGCAGTTCTTC.